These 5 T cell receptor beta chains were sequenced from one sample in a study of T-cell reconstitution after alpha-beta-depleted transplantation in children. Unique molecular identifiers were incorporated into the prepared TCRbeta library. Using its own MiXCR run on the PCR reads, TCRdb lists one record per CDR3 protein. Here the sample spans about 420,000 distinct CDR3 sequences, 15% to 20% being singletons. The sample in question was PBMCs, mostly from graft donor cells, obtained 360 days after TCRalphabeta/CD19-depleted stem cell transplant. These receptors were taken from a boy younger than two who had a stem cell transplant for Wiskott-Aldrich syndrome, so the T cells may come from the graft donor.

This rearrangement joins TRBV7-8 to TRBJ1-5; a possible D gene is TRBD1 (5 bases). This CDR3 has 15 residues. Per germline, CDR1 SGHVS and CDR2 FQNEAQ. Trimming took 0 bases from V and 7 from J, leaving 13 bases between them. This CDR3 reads CASSLAGTGRQPQHF. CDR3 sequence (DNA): TGTGCCAGCAGCTTAGCCGGGACTGGGAGGCAGCCCCAGCATTTT.

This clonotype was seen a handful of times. In DNA form, the CDR3 reads TGCGCCAGCAGCCCGTTGCTTTTCTCCTATAATTCACCCCTCCACTTT. Amino acids: CASSPLLFSYNSPLHF. This sequence joins TRBV5-1 and TRBJ1-6; the D is unclear. The CDR3 consists of 16 residues. Germline V gives CDR1 SGHRS, CDR2 YFSETQ. Trimming shortened V by 4 bases and J by 0 bases, and 11 bases separated the two germline ends.

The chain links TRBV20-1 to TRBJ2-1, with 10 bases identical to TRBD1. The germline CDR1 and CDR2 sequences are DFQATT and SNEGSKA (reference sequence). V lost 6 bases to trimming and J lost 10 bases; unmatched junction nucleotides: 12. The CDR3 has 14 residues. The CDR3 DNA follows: TGCAGTGCAAAAACCGGGACAGGGGACCTGGAGCAGTTCTTC. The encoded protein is CSAKTGTGDLEQFF.

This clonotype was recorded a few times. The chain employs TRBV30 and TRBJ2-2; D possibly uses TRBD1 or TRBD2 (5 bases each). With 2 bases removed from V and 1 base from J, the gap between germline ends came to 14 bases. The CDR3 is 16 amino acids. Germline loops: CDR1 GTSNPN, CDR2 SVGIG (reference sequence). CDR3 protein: CAWSHPGRQNTGELFF. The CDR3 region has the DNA TGTGCCTGGAGTCATCCGGGACGGCAGAACACCGGGGAGCTGTTTTTT. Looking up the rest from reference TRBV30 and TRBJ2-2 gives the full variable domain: SQTIHQWPATLVQPVGSPLSLECTVEGTSNPNLYWYRQAAGRGLQLLFYSVGIGQISSEVPQNLSASRPQDRQFILSSKKLLLSDSGFYLCAWSHPGRQNTGELFFGEGSRLTVL.

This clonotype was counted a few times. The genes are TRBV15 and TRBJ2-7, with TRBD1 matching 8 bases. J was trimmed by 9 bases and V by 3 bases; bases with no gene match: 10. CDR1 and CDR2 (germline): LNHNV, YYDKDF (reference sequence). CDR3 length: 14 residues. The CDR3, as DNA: TGTGCCACCAGCAGGGGCAGGGGGCCGCGGGCGCAGTACTTC. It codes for CATSRGRGPRAQYF. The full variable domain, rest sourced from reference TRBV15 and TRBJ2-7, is DAMVIQNPRYQVTQFGKPVTLSCSQTLNHNVMYWYQQKSSQAPKLLFHYYDKDFNNEADTPDNFQSRRPNTSFCFLDIRSPGLGDTAMYLCATSRGRGPRAQYFGPGTRLTVT.